This is a list of T cell receptor beta chains from one sample in a study of blood T cell repertoires in COVID-19. The data were produced by immunoSEQ multiplex PCR, yet TCRdb's version contains in-frame clones alone and is incomplete. This table holds about 140,000 clones, approximately 88% found once. Sequencing was done on a sample of peripheral blood. These receptor sequences come from a woman aged 50 to 60 with acute or convalescent COVID-19. CDR3s include the opening cysteine and the closing phenylalanine or tryptophan. Fields, in order: J gene, clone size, V gene, CDR3 protein. Rows may omit the clone size; those that give it use once, few, many or a size class.

j_call: TRBJ1-2; clone_size: .; v_call: TRBV29-1; cdr3_aa: CSVAVQGAWYGYTF
j_call: TRBJ2-7; clone_size: .; v_call: TRBV5-6; cdr3_aa: CASSLIPSRMNEQYF
j_call: TRBJ2-7; clone_size: .; v_call: TRBV5-1; cdr3_aa: CASSLADGYEQYF
j_call: TRBJ1-5; clone_size: few; v_call: TRBV28; cdr3_aa: CATGQGAYQPQHF
j_call: TRBJ1-3; clone_size: once; v_call: TRBV2; cdr3_aa: CASSEGANTIYF
j_call: TRBJ2-7; clone_size: .; v_call: TRBV13; cdr3_aa: CASSWEQGVDEQYF
j_call: TRBJ2-3; clone_size: .; v_call: TRBV19; cdr3_aa: CASSNRNTDTQYF
j_call: TRBJ1-5; clone_size: once; v_call: TRBV5-1; cdr3_aa: CASSKGDSNQPQHF
j_call: TRBJ2-2; clone_size: .; v_call: TRBV19; cdr3_aa: CASGGNAGELFF
j_call: TRBJ2-3; clone_size: .; v_call: TRBV5-1; cdr3_aa: CASEGAGGLTDTQYF
j_call: TRBJ2-5; clone_size: .; v_call: TRBV5-6; cdr3_aa: CASSRRGQVQETQYF
j_call: TRBJ2-5; clone_size: .; v_call: TRBV11-2; cdr3_aa: CASTTHGGDRETQYF
j_call: TRBJ2-7; clone_size: .; v_call: TRBV5-1; cdr3_aa: CASSLELAGSYEQYF
j_call: TRBJ2-5; clone_size: .; v_call: TRBV29-1; cdr3_aa: CSVVYEETQYF
j_call: TRBJ1-6; clone_size: .; v_call: TRBV10-1; cdr3_aa: CASSAGTGNNSPLHF
j_call: TRBJ2-7; clone_size: .; v_call: TRBV18; cdr3_aa: CASSPSNTGDQQYF
j_call: TRBJ1-4; clone_size: .; v_call: TRBV7-9; cdr3_aa: CASSLETGAGEKLFF
j_call: TRBJ1-4; clone_size: .; v_call: TRBV28; cdr3_aa: CASRTGQGRVKLFF
j_call: TRBJ1-2; clone_size: once; v_call: TRBV5-4; cdr3_aa: CASSPGQGSGGASGYTF
j_call: TRBJ1-2; clone_size: .; v_call: TRBV11-1; cdr3_aa: CASSSDRNYGYTF
j_call: TRBJ1-5; clone_size: .; v_call: TRBV12-3/TRBV12-4; cdr3_aa: CASSIRGGQPQHF
j_call: TRBJ1-2; clone_size: .; v_call: TRBV28; cdr3_aa: CASSLPTTGGAYGYTF
j_call: TRBJ2-3; clone_size: few; v_call: TRBV7-3; cdr3_aa: CASSSLAGALDTQYF
j_call: TRBJ2-5; clone_size: .; v_call: TRBV2; cdr3_aa: CASSIAGTSGRAGTQYF
j_call: TRBJ2-7; clone_size: .; v_call: TRBV7-9; cdr3_aa: CASSLRGGNEQYF
j_call: TRBJ1-3; clone_size: .; v_call: TRBV11-2; cdr3_aa: CASSLLAGFGNTIYF
j_call: TRBJ2-5; clone_size: .; v_call: TRBV5-1; cdr3_aa: CASSLVYPLAGEETQYF
j_call: TRBJ2-1; clone_size: .; v_call: TRBV19; cdr3_aa: CASTMGAEYNEQFF
j_call: TRBJ2-7; clone_size: .; v_call: TRBV7-6; cdr3_aa: CASSLARGPAYEQYF
j_call: TRBJ2-7; clone_size: .; v_call: TRBV18; cdr3_aa: CASSRDRAYEQYF
j_call: TRBJ1-1; clone_size: few; v_call: TRBV9; cdr3_aa: CASSVGPQGAGNTEAFF
j_call: TRBJ2-7; clone_size: .; v_call: TRBV11-2; cdr3_aa: CASSSYHYEQYF
j_call: TRBJ1-5; clone_size: .; v_call: TRBV6-5; cdr3_aa: CASNQPGSGQPQHF
j_call: TRBJ2-1; clone_size: once; v_call: TRBV18; cdr3_aa: CASSPSSGRNEQFF
j_call: TRBJ1-4; clone_size: .; v_call: TRBV27; cdr3_aa: CASSLSVATNEKLFF
j_call: TRBJ2-3; clone_size: .; v_call: TRBV11-3; cdr3_aa: CASSLDGKGIVTDTQYF
j_call: TRBJ1-4; clone_size: .; v_call: TRBV23-1; cdr3_aa: CASSQAAPDQQFF
j_call: TRBJ2-1; clone_size: .; v_call: TRBV6-5; cdr3_aa: CASSSGLFSYNEQFF
j_call: TRBJ1-1; clone_size: .; v_call: TRBV2; cdr3_aa: CASSGQENTEAFF
j_call: TRBJ2-1; clone_size: .; v_call: TRBV19; cdr3_aa: CASSTDRGAAINEQFF
j_call: TRBJ2-5; clone_size: .; v_call: TRBV4-2; cdr3_aa: CASSQDPPGASGQETQYF
j_call: TRBJ1-1; clone_size: .; v_call: TRBV19; cdr3_aa: CASCVGRVHTEAFF
j_call: TRBJ2-3; clone_size: .; v_call: TRBV5-1; cdr3_aa: CASSLEGVRDTQYF
j_call: TRBJ1-1; clone_size: .; v_call: TRBV5-1; cdr3_aa: CASSLAGVGTEAFF
j_call: TRBJ1-4; clone_size: .; v_call: TRBV5-1; cdr3_aa: CASSLRGEGNEKLFF
j_call: TRBJ1-3; clone_size: .; v_call: TRBV7-2; cdr3_aa: CASSRRQYSGNTIYF